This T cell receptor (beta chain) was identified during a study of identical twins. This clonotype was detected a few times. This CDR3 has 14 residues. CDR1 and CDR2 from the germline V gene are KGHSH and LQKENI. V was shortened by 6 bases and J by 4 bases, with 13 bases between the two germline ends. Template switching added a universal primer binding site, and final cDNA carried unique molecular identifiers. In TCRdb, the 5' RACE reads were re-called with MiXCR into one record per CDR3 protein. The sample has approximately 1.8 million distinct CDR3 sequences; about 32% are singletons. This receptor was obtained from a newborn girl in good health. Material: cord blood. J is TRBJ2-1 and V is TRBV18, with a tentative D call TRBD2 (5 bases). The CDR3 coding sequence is TGTGCCAGCTCTCCGGACTCAACTTACAATGAGCAGTTCTTC. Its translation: CASSPDSTYNEQFF.